Listed here are 16 T cell receptor beta chains from one sample, sequenced in a study of blood T cell repertoires in COVID-19. Assay used: immunoSEQ multiplex PCR; TCRdb lists only in-frame clones, some missing. In the table there are 200,000 to 300,000 clones, roughly 76% of which are singletons. The source material was peripheral blood. The receptors stem from a woman older than 75 with COVID-19, enrolled during active disease.

The chain is built from TRBV4-1 and TRBJ2-1, with TRBD2 as a possible D gene (6 bases). Germline V CDR1 and CDR2: MGHRA, YSYEKL. The CDR3 spans 17 residues. Trimming took 4 bases from V and 4 from J, leaving 20 bases between them. The CDR3 protein is CASSPPAGLGPYNEQFF. In DNA form, the CDR3 reads TGCGCCAGCAGCCCGCCGGCGGGGCTGGGGCCTTACAATGAGCAGTTCTTC.

The chain joins TRBV2 to TRBJ1-6, with TRBD1 identical over 7 bases. With 6 bases clipped from V and 4 bases from J, the junction kept 3 bases outside the gene matches. Germline CDR1 is SNHLY and CDR2 is FYNNEI. This CDR3 region has 14 residues. Here the CDR3 reads CASRKQGYNSPLHF. CDR3 DNA: TGTGCCAGCAGGAAACAGGGGTATAATTCACCCCTCCACTTT.

The J gene is TRBJ1-2, the V gene TRBV28, with D maybe TRBD1 (5 bases). Germline CDR1 and CDR2: MDHEN and SYDVKM. The V end was cut by 7 bases, the J end by 0 bases, with 18 bases between. The CDR3 is 16 amino acids. This CDR3 is CASTLRGGGPNYGYTF. As DNA, the CDR3 is TGTGCCAGCACCCTTCGGGGGGGAGGCCCTAACTATGGCTACACCTTC.

The chain uses TRBV5-1 and TRBJ1-1; possible D gene TRBD1, 5 bases. Germline V lookup: CDR1 SGHRS, CDR2 YFSETQ. This CDR3 comprises 17 residues. V was pared by 0 bases and J by 3 bases, with 18 bases between. DNA of the CDR3: TGCGCCAGCAGCTTGGGTCTCGGGACTCTTTTGGACACTGAAGCTTTCTTT. The encoded protein is CASSLGLGTLLDTEAFF.

This chain connects TRBV10-3 to TRBJ2-7, with D perhaps matching TRBD1 (6 bases). Trimming shortened V by 6 bases and J by 2 bases, and 14 bases separated the two germline ends. CDR1 and CDR2 from the germline V gene are ENHRY and SYGVKD. CDR3 size: 14 residues. The CDR3 DNA follows: TGTGCCATCAGACCCACAGGGACGGCCTACGAGCAGTACTTC. Translating it yields CAIRPTGTAYEQYF.

With respect to this clone: The sample carries other DNA sequences with the same CDR3. This chain uses TRBV9 with TRBJ2-3; 8 positions match TRBD2. V dropped 4 bases and J dropped 2; count of bases not matched to a gene: 3. The V gene's germline CDR1 is SGDLS and CDR2 YYNGEE. This CDR3 is 14 amino acids long. CDR3 protein: CASSPGGITDTQYF. The DNA of the CDR3 is TGTGCCAGCAGCCCGGGAGGGATCACAGATACGCAGTATTTT.

V usage is TRBV11-1 and J usage is TRBJ2-7, with D perhaps TRBD1 (7 bases). This CDR3 region has 16 residues. In germline, CDR1 is SGHAT, CDR2 FQDESV (reference sequence). Trimming pared 5 bases from V and 0 bases from J, leaving 17 bases between. CDR3 amino acids: CASSDAPGGSSYEQYF. For the CDR3, the DNA is TGTGCCAGCAGCGACGCGCCAGGGGGGAGCTCCTACGAGCAGTACTTC.

This chain links TRBV30 with TRBJ1-5; a possible D gene is TRBD1 (6 bases). Germline CDR1 is GTSNPN and CDR2 is SVGIG (reference sequence). Trimming cost V 7 bases and J 5 bases, with 15 bases left between them. The CDR3 is 13 residues long. The CDR3 sequence: CAYTVGADQPQHF. CDR3 bases: TGTGCCTATACGGTGGGGGCGGATCAGCCCCAGCATTTT.

The V call is TRBV11-2, the J call TRBJ1-2; unclear D gene. The V gene lost 4 bases and the J gene lost 7 bases, with 13 bases spanning the gap. There are 13 residues in the CDR3. Germline lookup yields CDR1 SGHAT and CDR2 FQNNGV. The CDR3 coding sequence is TGTGCCAGCAGCTCGGTCAGGTTCTTTGGCTACACCTTC. Residues: CASSSVRFFGYTF.

The chain employs TRBV19 and TRBJ1-6; 7 nucleotides align to TRBD1. Germline CDR1 reads LNHDA; CDR2 reads SQIVND (reference sequence). Trimming cost V 4 bases and J 9 bases; bases outside gene matches: 6. The CDR3 has 14 amino acids. The CDR3 reads CASSTTGDASPLHF. The DNA of the CDR3 is TGTGCCAGTAGTACCACAGGGGATGCTTCACCCCTCCACTTT.

This sequence joins TRBV14 and TRBJ1-2; D is unresolved. The CDR3 runs 14 residues. The germline V and J ends were trimmed by 2 bases and 5 bases, with 12 bases remaining between them. Germline loops: CDR1 SGHDN, CDR2 FVKESK. CDR3 coding DNA: TGTGCCAGCAGCCAACGCGGCGTAGGATATGGCTACACCTTC. Translated: CASSQRGVGYGYTF.

V gene TRBV12-3 or TRBV12-4 combines with J gene TRBJ1-1; D ambiguous. V shed 6 bases and J shed 3 bases, with 11 bases lying between them. The CDR3 contains 13 residues. The CDR3 DNA reads TGTGCCAGCAGCCGCGACATCTACACTGAAGCTTTCTTT. Its translation is CASSRDIYTEAFF.

The rearrangement uses TRBV6-5 and TRBJ1-5, with 8 bases matching TRBD1. In germline, CDR1 is MNHEY, CDR2 SVGAGI. The V and J ends lost 6 bases and 2 bases, in that order; junction bases with no gene match: 6. The CDR3 runs to 15 residues. The DNA for the CDR3 is TGTGCCAGCAGAGACAGGGGACTGGGCAATCAGCCCCAGCATTTT. It yields the protein CASRDRGLGNQPQHF.

This chain's CDR3 is CASSVRDRVHTFEQFF. The CDR3 bases are TGTGCCAGTAGTGTCCGGGACAGGGTTCACACGTTCGAGCAGTTCTTC. The V and J genes are TRBV19 and TRBJ2-1; 9 positions match TRBD1. From germline, CDR1 is LNHDA and CDR2 SQIVND (reference sequence). J was trimmed by 10 bases and V by 5 bases; bases with no gene match: 15. The CDR3 spans 16 residues.

V is TRBV6-5 and J is TRBJ1-1, with a possible D match to TRBD1 (5 bases). There are 14 residues in the CDR3. Per the germline V gene, CDR1 is MNHEY and CDR2 is SVGAGI. The ends were cut back, 7 bases at V and 1 base at J, with 13 bases in the middle. CDR3 coding DNA: TGTGCCAGCAAGCGGGGACTCCAGAACACTGAAGCTTTCTTT. Its translation is CASKRGLQNTEAFF.

This chain uses TRBV20-1 with TRBJ2-5, with TRBD1 as a possible D gene (6 bases). Germline V lookup: CDR1 DFQATT, CDR2 SNEGSKA (reference sequence). This CDR3 is 11 amino acids long. Here the CDR3 DNA reads TGCAGCTCAGACACGACAGGGACCCAGTACTTC. Protein sequence: CSSDTTGTQYF.